This TCR beta chain appears in the sequencing data of a study of shared clonotypes between healthy human individuals. Produced via immunoSEQ multiplex PCR; TCRdb's table is partial and in-frame only. The sample consists of 2.5 million or so clones, over 85% of them appearing once. The source of this sequence is a man between 18 and 29 years old in good health. The sequenced sample consisted of naive CD4+ T cells sorted from blood. The subset is: CD45RA+ positively selected.

The DNA for the CDR3 is TGTGCCAGCAGTTTCGTCGGGGGCCCGGTAGGCGAGCAGTACTTC. Translation: CASSFVGGPVGEQYF. The J gene is TRBJ2-7, the V gene TRBV28; D may match TRBD1 or TRBD2 (6 bases each). Germline V gene data show CDR1 as MDHEN and CDR2 as SYDVKM. The CDR3 runs to 15 residues. V lost 3 bases and J lost 6, with 18 bases in between. Looking up the rest from reference TRBV28 and TRBJ2-7 gives the full variable domain: DVKVTQSSRYLVKRTGEKVFLECVQDMDHENMFWYRQDPGLGLRLIYFSYDVKMKEKGDIPEGYSVSREKKERFSLILESASTNQTSMYLCASSFVGGPVGEQYFGPGTRLTVT.